This passage covers 3 T cell receptor beta chains from one sample sequenced in a study of T cell responses to AZD1222 COVID-19 vaccine. The method was immunoSEQ multiplex PCR; TCRdb's version includes in-frame clones alone and lacks a portion of them. The sample records about 97,000 clones, around 93% being singletons. The sequences come from peripheral blood, collected on day 0 of AZD1222 vaccination. The receptors were gathered from an adult in good health.

The chain joins TRBV7-9 to TRBJ1-1; D is ambiguous. The CDR3 is 13 residues long. V lost 4 bases to trimming and J lost 0 bases, with 6 bases between them. From germline, CDR1 is SEHNR and CDR2 FQNEAQ (reference sequence). As DNA, the CDR3 is TGTGCCAGCAGCTCCCAGATGAACACTGAAGCTTTCTTT. Protein: CASSSQMNTEAFF.

V usage is TRBV7-3 and J usage is TRBJ2-3, with 8 bases identical to TRBD1. Trimming cost V 1 base and J 6 bases; bases outside gene matches: 9. The CDR3 loop spans 16 amino acids. Germline V gene sequence: CDR1 SGHTA, CDR2 FQGTGA. This CDR3 reads CASSLMDRVGADTQYF. CDR3 bases: TGTGCCAGCAGCTTAATGGACAGGGTTGGCGCGGATACGCAGTATTTT.

This chain uses TRBV11-3 with TRBJ2-3; D uncertain. This CDR3 has 14 residues. CDR1 is SGHNT and CDR2 is YENEEA in the germline V gene. V was clipped by 0 bases and J by 1 base, with 5 bases between them. In nucleotides, the CDR3 is TGTGCCAGCAGCTTAGAGCAGGGCACAGATACGCAGTATTTT. This codes for CASSLEQGTDTQYF.